This is a list of T cell receptor beta chains from one sample in a study of beta chain features in type 1 diabetes. Assay used: immunoSEQ multiplex PCR; TCRdb lists only in-frame clones, some missing. The sample yields fewer than 300,000 clones, approximately 20% seen once. Material: naive CD4+ T cells from blood. The receptors stem from a woman aged 35 to 49 with type 1 diabetes. The CDR3 runs from the conserved cysteine through the conserved F or W.

V gene: TRBV6-6
J gene: TRBJ2-5
CDR3 protein: CASSSSGLGRETQYF

V gene: TRBV7-2
J gene: TRBJ2-2
CDR3 protein: CASSSEPERTGELFF

V gene: TRBV5-1
J gene: TRBJ2-5
CDR3 protein: CASSSGGPQETQYF

V gene: TRBV6-1
J gene: TRBJ1-2
CDR3 protein: CASSRDRNYGYTF

V gene: TRBV9
J gene: TRBJ1-2
CDR3 protein: CASSVESNNYGYTF

V gene: TRBV6-1
J gene: TRBJ2-1
CDR3 protein: CASTPGLHYNEQFF

V gene: TRBV30
J gene: TRBJ1-5
CDR3 protein: CAWRGGEGQPQHF

V gene: TRBV6-5
J gene: TRBJ2-1
CDR3 protein: CASSSRGQGSYNEQFF

V gene: TRBV2
J gene: TRBJ1-1
CDR3 protein: CASIFDMNTEAFF

V gene: TRBV5-1
J gene: TRBJ2-7
CDR3 protein: CASSPGQGQGQYF

V gene: TRBV5-1
J gene: TRBJ1-1
CDR3 protein: CASSLGQMNTEAFF

V gene: TRBV5-1
J gene: TRBJ1-1
CDR3 protein: CASSQTTGFNTEAFF

V gene: TRBV9
J gene: TRBJ2-2
CDR3 protein: CASSVASGSTGELFF

V gene: TRBV6-6
J gene: TRBJ1-3
CDR3 protein: CASSQGANTIYF